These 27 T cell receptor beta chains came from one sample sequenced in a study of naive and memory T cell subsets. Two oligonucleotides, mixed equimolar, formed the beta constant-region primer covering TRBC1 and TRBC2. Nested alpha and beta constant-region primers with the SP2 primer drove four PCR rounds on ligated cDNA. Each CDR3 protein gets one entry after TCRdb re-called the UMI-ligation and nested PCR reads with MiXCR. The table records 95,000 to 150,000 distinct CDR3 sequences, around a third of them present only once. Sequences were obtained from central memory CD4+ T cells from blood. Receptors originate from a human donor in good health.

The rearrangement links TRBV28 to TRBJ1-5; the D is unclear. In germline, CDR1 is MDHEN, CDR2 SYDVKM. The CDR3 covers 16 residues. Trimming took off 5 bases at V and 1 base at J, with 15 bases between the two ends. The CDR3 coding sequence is TGTGCCAGCAGTCCCTCAGGCCCCGGGAGCAATCAGCCCCAGCATTTT. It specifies CASSPSGPGSNQPQHF.

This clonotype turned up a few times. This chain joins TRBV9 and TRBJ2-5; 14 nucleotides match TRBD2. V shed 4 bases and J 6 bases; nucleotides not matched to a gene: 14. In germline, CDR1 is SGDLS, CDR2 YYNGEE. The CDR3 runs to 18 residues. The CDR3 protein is CASSRDIRLAGGKQTQYF. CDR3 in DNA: TGTGCCAGCAGCAGAGATATCCGACTAGCGGGAGGGAAACAGACCCAGTACTTC.

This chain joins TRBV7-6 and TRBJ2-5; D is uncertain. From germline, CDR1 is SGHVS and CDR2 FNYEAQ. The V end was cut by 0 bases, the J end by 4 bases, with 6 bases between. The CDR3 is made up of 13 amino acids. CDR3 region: CASSLARVETQYF. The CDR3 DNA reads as TGTGCCAGCAGCTTAGCGAGAGTAGAGACCCAGTACTTC.

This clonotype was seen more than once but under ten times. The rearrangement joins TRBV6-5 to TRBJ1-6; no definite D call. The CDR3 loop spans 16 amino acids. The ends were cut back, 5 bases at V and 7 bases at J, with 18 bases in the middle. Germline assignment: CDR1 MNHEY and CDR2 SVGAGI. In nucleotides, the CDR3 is TGTGCCAGCAGTACCCCTCCGCGGTCGCCAAATTCACCCCTCCACTTT. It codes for CASSTPPRSPNSPLHF.

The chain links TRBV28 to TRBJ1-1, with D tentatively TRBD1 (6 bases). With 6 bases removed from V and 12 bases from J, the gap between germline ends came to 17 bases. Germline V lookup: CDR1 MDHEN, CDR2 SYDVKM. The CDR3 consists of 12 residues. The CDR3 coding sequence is TGTGCCAGCAGGCCATCGCTGGGGGGGCCTTTCTTT. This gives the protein CASRPSLGGPFF.

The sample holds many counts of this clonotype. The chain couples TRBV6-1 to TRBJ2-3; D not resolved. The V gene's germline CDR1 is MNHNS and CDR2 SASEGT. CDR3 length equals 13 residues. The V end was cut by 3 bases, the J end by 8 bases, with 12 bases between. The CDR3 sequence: CASSESARGTQYF. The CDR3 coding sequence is TGTGCCAGCAGTGAGTCGGCCAGAGGTACGCAGTATTTT.

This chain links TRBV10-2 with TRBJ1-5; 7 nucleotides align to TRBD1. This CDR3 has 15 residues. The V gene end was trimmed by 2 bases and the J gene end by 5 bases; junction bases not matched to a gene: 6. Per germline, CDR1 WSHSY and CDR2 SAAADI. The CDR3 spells CASSEVAGGHQPQHF. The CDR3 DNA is TGCGCCAGCAGTGAGGTGGCAGGGGGACATCAGCCCCAGCATTTT.

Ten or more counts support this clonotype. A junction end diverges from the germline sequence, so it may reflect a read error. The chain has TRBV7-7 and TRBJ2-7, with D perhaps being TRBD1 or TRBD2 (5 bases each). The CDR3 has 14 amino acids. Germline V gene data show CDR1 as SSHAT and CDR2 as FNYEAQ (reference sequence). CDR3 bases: TGTGCTAGCAGCTTAGCAGCCGGGACGGGCGAGCAGTACTTC. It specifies CASSLAAGTGEQYF.

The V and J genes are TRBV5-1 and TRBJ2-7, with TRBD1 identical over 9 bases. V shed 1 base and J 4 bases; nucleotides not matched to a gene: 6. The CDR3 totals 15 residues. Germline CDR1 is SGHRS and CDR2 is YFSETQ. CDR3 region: CASSLSTGGIYEQYF. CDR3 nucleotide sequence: TGCGCCAGCAGCTTGAGCACAGGGGGCATTTACGAGCAGTACTTC.

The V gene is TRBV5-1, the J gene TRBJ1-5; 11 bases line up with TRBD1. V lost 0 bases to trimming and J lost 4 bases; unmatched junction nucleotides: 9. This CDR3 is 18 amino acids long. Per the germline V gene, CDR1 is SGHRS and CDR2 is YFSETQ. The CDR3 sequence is CASSLAGTGGTRNQPQHF. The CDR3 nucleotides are TGCGCCAGCAGCTTGGCCGGGACAGGGGGAACGAGAAATCAGCCCCAGCATTTT.

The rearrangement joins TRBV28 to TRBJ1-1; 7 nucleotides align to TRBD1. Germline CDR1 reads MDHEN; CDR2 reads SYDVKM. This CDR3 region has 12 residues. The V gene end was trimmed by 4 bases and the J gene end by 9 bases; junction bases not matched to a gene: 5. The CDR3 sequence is CASSSGQRKAFF. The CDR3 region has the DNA TGTGCCAGCAGTTCGGGACAGCGTAAAGCTTTCTTT.

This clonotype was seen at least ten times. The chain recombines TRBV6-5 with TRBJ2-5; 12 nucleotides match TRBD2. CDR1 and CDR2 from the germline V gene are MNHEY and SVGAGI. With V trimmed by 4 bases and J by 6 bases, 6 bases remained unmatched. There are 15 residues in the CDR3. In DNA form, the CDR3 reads TGTGCCAGCAGTTCTAGCGGGAGGGCGTTGAAGACCCAGTACTTC. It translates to CASSSSGRALKTQYF.

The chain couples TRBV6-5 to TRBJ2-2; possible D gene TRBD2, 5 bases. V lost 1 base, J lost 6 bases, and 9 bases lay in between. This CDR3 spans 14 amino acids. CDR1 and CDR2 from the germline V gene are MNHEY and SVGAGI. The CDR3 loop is CASSYFRTAGELFF. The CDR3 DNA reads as TGTGCCAGCAGTTACTTCCGGACTGCCGGGGAGCTGTTTTTT.

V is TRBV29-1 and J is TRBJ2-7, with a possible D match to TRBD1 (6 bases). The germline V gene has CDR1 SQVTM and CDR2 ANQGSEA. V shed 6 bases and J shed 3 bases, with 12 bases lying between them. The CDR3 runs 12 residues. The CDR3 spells CSVARDNYEQYF. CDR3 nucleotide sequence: TGCAGCGTGGCCCGGGACAACTACGAGCAGTACTTC.

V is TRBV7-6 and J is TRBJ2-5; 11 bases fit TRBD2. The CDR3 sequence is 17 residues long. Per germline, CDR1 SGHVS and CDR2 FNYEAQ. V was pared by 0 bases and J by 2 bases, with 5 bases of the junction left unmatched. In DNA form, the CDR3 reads TGTGCCAGCAGCTTAGCGTTGGCTAGCGGGAGGCAAGAGACCCAGTACTTC. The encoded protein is CASSLALASGRQETQYF.

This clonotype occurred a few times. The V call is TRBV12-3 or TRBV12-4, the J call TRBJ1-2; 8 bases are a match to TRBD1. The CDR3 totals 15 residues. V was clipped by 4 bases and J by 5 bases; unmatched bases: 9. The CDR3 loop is CASSSQGAKPYGYTF. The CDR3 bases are TGTGCCAGCAGTTCCCAGGGGGCTAAACCGTATGGCTACACCTTC.

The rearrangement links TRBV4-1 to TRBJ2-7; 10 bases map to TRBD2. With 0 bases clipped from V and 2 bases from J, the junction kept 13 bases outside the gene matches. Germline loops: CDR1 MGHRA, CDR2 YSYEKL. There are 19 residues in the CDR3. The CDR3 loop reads CASSQDLRWGLALPYEQYF. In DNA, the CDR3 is TGCGCCAGCAGCCAAGACTTGAGATGGGGACTAGCGCTTCCCTACGAGCAGTACTTC.

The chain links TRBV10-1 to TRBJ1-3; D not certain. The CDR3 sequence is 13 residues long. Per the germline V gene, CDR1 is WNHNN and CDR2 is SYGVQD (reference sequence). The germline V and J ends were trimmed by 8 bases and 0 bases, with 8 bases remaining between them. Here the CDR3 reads CASAQSSGNTIYF. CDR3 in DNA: TGCGCCAGCGCTCAATCCTCTGGAAACACCATATATTTT.

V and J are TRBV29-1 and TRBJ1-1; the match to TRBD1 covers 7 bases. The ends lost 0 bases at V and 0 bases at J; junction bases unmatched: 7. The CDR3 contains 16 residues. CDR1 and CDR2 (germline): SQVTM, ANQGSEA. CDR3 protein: CSVEEVGGTVNTEAFF. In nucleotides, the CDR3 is TGCAGCGTTGAAGAGGTTGGGGGGACAGTGAACACTGAAGCTTTCTTT.

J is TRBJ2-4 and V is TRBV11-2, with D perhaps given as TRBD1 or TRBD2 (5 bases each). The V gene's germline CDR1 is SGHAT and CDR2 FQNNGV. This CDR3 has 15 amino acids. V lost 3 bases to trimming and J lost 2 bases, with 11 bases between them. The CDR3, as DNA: TGTGCCAGCAGCTTCGAGGGGATCACCAAAAACATTCAGTACTTC. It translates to CASSFEGITKNIQYF. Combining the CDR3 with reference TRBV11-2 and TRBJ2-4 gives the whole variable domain EAGVAQSPRYKIIEKRQSVAFWCNPISGHATLYWYQQILGQGPKLLIQFQNNGVVDDSQLPKDRFSAERLKGVDSTLKIQPAKLEDSAVYLCASSFEGITKNIQYFGAGTRLSVL.

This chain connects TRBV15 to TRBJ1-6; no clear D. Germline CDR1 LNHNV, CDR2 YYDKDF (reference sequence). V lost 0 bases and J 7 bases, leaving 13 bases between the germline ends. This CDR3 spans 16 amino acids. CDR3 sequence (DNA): TGTGCCACCAGCAGAGATCCCGGGAGTACAAATTCACCCCTCCACTTT. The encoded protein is CATSRDPGSTNSPLHF.

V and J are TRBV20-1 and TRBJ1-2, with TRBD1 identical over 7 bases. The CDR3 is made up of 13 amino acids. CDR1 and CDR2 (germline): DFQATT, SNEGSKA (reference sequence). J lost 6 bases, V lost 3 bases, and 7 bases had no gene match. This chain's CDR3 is CSASPTGADGYTF. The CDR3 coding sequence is TGCAGTGCTAGTCCCACAGGGGCCGATGGCTACACCTTC.

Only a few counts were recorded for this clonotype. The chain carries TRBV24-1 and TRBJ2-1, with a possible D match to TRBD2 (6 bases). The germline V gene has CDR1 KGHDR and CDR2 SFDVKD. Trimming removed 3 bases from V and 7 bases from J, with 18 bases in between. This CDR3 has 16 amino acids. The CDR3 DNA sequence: TGTGCCACCAGTGATCCTAGCGAAGGGAAGATGAATGAGCAGTTCTTC. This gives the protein CATSDPSEGKMNEQFF.

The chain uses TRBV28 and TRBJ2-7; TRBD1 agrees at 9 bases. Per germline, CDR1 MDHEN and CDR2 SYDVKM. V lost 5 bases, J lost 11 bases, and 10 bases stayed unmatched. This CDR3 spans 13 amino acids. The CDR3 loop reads CASSTGGGTGKYF. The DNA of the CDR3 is TGTGCCAGCAGTACGGGAGGAGGGACAGGGAAGTACTTC.

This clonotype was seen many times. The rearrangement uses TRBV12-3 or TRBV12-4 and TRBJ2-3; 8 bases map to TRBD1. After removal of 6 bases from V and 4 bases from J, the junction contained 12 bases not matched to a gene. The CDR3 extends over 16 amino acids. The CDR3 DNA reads TGTGCCAGCAGCCGCCTCAGGACAGGGATTGCAGATACGCAGTATTTT. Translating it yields CASSRLRTGIADTQYF.

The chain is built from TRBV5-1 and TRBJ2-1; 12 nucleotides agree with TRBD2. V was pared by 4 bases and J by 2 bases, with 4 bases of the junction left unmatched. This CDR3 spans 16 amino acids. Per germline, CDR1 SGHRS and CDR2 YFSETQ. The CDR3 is CASSTRTSGAYNEQFF. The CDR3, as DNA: TGCGCCAGCAGCACCCGGACTAGCGGGGCCTACAATGAGCAGTTCTTC.

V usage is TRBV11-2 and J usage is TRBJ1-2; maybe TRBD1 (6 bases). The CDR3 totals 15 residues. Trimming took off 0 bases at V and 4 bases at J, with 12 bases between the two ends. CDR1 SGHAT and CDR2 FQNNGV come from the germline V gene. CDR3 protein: CASSLDSGTPYGYTF. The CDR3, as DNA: TGTGCCAGCAGCTTAGATTCTGGGACACCCTATGGCTACACCTTC.